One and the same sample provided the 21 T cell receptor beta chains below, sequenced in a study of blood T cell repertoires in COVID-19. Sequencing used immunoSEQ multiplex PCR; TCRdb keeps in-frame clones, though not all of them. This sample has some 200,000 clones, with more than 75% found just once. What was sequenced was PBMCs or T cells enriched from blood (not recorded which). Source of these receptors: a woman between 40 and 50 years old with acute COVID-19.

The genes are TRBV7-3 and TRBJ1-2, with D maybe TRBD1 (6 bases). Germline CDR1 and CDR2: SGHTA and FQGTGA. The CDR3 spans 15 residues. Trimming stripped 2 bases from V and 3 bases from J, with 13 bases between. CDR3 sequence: CASSLAGGGDYGYTF. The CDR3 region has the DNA TGTGCCAGCAGCTTAGCGGGAGGGGGTGACTATGGCTACACCTTC.

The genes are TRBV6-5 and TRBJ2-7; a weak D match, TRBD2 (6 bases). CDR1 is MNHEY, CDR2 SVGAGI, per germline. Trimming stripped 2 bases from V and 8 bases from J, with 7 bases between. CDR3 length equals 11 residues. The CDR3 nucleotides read TGTGCCAGCAGTTACGCGGGGAAGCAGTACTTC. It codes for CASSYAGKQYF.

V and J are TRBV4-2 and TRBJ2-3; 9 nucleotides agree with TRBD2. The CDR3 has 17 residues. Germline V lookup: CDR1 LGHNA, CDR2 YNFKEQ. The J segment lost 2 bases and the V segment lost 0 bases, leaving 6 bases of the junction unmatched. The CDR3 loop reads CASSQEGLAGFTDTQYF. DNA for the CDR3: TGTGCCAGCAGCCAAGAGGGGCTAGCGGGGTTCACAGATACGCAGTATTTT.

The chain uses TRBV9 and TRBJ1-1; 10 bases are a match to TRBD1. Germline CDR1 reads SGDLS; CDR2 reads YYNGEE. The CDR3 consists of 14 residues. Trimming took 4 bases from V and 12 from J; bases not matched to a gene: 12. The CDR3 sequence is CASSQSTGGRETFF. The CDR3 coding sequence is TGTGCCAGCAGCCAGTCGACAGGGGGCCGGGAGACTTTCTTT.

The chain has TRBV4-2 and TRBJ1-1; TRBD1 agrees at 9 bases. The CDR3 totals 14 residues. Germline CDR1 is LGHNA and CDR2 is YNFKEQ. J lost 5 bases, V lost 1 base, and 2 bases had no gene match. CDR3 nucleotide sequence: TGTGCCAGCAGCCAAGGACAGGGGGGAACTGAAGCTTTCTTT. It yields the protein CASSQGQGGTEAFF.

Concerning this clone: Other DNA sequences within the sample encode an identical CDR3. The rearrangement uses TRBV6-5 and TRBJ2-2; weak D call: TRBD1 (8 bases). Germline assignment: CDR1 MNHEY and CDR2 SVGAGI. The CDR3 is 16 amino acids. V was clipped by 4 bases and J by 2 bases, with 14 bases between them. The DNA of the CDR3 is TGTGCCAGCAGTTTTACAGGGGGGGGCAACACCGGGGAGCTGTTTTTT. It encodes CASSFTGGGNTGELFF.

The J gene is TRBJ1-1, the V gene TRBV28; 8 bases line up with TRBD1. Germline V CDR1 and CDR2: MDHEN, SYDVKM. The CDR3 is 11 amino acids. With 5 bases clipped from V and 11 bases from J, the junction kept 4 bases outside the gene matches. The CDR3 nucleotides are TGTGCCAGCAGTAGACAGGGGACGGCTTTCTTT. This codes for CASSRQGTAFF.

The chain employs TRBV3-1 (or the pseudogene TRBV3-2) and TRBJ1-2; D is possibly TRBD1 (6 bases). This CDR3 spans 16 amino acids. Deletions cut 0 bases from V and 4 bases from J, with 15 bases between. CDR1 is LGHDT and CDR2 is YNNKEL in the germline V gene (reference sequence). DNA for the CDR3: TGTGCCAGCAGCCAAGATAGACAGGCCGGGGTCTATGGCTACACCTTC. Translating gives CASSQDRQAGVYGYTF.

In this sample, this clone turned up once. The DNA of the CDR3 is TGTGCCAGCAGCCCAGGACTAGCGCACCAAGAGACCCAGTACTTC. This encodes CASSPGLAHQETQYF. This chain joins TRBV7-9 and TRBJ2-5; TRBD2 aligns across 9 bases. This CDR3 has 15 amino acids. Trimming cost V 5 bases and J 0 bases; bases outside gene matches: 4. Germline CDR1 is SEHNR and CDR2 is FQNEAQ (reference sequence).

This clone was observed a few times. CDR3 DNA sequence: TGTGCCAGCAGCTTGGGATCAGGGGTCAACTATGGCTACACCTTC. Translating it yields CASSLGSGVNYGYTF. This chain links TRBV7-2 with TRBJ1-2; TRBD1 is a possible D gene (6 bases). CDR1 and CDR2 from the germline V gene are SGHTA and FQGNSA. This CDR3 contains 15 residues. V was shortened by 3 bases and J by 2 bases, with 13 bases between the two germline ends.

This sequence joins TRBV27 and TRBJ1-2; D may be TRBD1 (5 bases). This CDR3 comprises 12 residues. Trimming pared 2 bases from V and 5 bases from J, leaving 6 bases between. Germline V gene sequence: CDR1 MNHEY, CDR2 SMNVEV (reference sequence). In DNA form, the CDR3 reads TGTGCCAGCAGTTTAAAGGGGTATGGCTACACCTTC. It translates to CASSLKGYGYTF.

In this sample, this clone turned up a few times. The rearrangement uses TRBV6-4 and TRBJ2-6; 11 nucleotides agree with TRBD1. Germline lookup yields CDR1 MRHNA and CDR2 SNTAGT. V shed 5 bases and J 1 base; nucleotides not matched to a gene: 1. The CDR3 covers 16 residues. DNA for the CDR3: TGTGCCAGCAGTCGGGACAGGGGGTCTGGGGCCAACGTCCTGACTTTC. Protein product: CASSRDRGSGANVLTF.

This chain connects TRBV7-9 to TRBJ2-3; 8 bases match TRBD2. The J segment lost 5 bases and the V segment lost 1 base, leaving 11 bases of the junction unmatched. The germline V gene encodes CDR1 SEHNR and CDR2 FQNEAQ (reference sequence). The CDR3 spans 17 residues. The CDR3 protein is CASSLGLTGGTLDTQYF. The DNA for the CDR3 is TGTGCCAGCAGCTTAGGTCTGACGGGGGGGACCCTAGATACGCAGTATTTT.

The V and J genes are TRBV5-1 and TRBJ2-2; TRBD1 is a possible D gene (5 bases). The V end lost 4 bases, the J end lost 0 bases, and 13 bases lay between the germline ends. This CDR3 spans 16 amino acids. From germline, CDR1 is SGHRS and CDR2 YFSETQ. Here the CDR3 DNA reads TGCGCCAGCAGCCCACTGGGGCCTTCGAACACCGGGGAGCTGTTTTTT. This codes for CASSPLGPSNTGELFF.

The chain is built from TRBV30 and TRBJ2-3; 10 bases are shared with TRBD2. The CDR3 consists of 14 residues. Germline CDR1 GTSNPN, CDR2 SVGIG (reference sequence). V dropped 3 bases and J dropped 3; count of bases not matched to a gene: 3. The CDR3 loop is CAWRGLAPTDTQYF. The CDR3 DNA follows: TGTGCCTGGAGGGGACTAGCGCCAACAGATACGCAGTATTTT.

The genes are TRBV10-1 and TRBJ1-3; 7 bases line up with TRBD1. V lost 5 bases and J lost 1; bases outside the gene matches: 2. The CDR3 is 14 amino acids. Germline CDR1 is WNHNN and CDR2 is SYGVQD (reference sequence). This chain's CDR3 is CASSTGVSGNTIYF. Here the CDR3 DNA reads TGCGCCAGCAGTACAGGGGTTTCTGGAAACACCATATATTTT.

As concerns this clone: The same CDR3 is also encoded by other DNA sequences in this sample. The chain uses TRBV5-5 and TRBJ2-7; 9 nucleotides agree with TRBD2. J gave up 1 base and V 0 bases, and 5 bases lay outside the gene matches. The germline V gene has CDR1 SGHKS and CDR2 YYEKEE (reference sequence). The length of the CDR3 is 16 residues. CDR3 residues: CASSLGGLAGSYEQYF. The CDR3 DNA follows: TGTGCCAGCAGCTTGGGGGGGCTAGCGGGATCCTACGAGCAGTACTTC. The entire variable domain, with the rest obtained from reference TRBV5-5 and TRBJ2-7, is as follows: DAGVTQSPTHLIKTRGQQVTLRCSPISGHKSVSWYQQVLGQGPQFIFQYYEKEERGRGNFPDRFSARQFPNYSSELNVNALLLGDSALYLCASSLGGLAGSYEQYFGPGTRLTVT.

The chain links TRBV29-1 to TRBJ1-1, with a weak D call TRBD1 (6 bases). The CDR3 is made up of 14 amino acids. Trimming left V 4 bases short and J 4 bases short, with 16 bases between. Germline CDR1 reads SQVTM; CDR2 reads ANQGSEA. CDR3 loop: CSVVTYGRGTEAFF. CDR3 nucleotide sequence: TGCAGCGTTGTAACGTATGGCAGGGGCACTGAAGCTTTCTTT.

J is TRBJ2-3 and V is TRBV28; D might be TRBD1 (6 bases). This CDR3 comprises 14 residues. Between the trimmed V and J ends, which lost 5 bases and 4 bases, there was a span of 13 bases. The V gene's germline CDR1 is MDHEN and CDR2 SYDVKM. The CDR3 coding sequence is TGTGCCAGCAGTAAAATGGGACAATCAGATACGCAGTATTTT. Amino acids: CASSKMGQSDTQYF.

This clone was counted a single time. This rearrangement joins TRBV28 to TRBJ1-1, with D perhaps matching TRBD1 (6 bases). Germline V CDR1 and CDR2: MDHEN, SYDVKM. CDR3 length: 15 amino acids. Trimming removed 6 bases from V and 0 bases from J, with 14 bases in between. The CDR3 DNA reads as TGTGCCAGCAGAGGACAGATTTATATGAACACTGAAGCTTTCTTT. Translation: CASRGQIYMNTEAFF.

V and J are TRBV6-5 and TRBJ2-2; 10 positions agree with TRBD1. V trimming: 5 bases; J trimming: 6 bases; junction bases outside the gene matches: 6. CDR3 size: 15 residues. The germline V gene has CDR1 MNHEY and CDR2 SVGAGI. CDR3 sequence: CASSTGQGGSGELFF. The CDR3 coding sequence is TGTGCCAGCAGTACCGGACAGGGGGGGTCCGGGGAGCTGTTTTTT.